A selection of T cell receptor beta chains follows, all from one sample in a study of early T cells in non-severe SARS-CoV-2 infection. MiXCR was run by TCRdb on the 5' RACE reads, yielding one entry per CDR3 protein. The table lists 25,000 to 30,000 distinct CDR3 sequences, around 6.1% of them singletons. Sequenced here: whole blood, sampled at baseline. The origin of the receptors is an adult who was a healthcare worker with PCR-confirmed SARS-CoV-2 infection or an uninfected control (not recorded which). CDR3s include the opening cysteine and the closing phenylalanine or tryptophan. D genes are given only for firm matches. The size of a clone is reported for some rows only, either as once, few or many, or as a class for expanded clones.

CDR3 protein: CASSAIQANDYEQYF
CDR3 DNA: TGTGCCAGCAGTGCCATACAGGCAAATGACTACGAGCAGTACTTC
V gene: TRBV28
J gene: TRBJ2-7
clone size: many
D gene: -

CDR3 protein: CASSFRLAGDRNEQFF
CDR3 DNA: TGTGCCAGCAGTTTCCGGCTAGCGGGAGATAGGAATGAGCAGTTCTTC
V gene: TRBV12-3/TRBV12-4
J gene: TRBJ2-1
clone size: once
D gene: TRBD2

CDR3 protein: CASSAGTSGTNEQFF
CDR3 DNA: TGCGCCAGCAGCGCCGGGACTAGCGGGACTAATGAGCAGTTCTTC
V gene: TRBV5-1
J gene: TRBJ2-1
clone size: few
D gene: TRBD2

CDR3 protein: CASSFGLAGTDTQYF
CDR3 DNA: TGTGCCAGCAGTTTTGGACTAGCGGGGACAGATACGCAGTATTTT
V gene: TRBV3-1
J gene: TRBJ2-3
clone size: few
D gene: TRBD2

CDR3 protein: CASSDLVNRVFDTEAFF
CDR3 DNA: TGTGCCAGCAGTGACTTAGTAAACAGGGTGTTTGACACTGAAGCTTTCTTT
V gene: TRBV6-4
J gene: TRBJ1-1
clone size: many
D gene: -

CDR3 protein: CASSSLAGRYQETQYF
CDR3 DNA: TGTGCCAGCAGCTCTTTAGCGGGGCGGTACCAAGAGACCCAGTACTTC
V gene: TRBV5-6
J gene: TRBJ2-5
clone size: many
D gene: TRBD2

CDR3 protein: CASSLQGTLKNIQYF
CDR3 DNA: TGTGCCAGCAGCCTACAGGGGACCCTAAAAAACATTCAGTACTTC
V gene: TRBV6-6
J gene: TRBJ2-4
clone size: -
D gene: TRBD1

CDR3 protein: CASSYLPDRGSNQPQHF
CDR3 DNA: TGTGCCAGCAGTTACCTCCCTGACAGGGGAAGCAATCAGCCCCAGCATTTT
V gene: TRBV6-2/TRBV6-3
J gene: TRBJ1-5
clone size: many
D gene: TRBD1

CDR3 protein: CASSYNTQETQYF
CDR3 DNA: TGTGCCAGCAGTTACAACACGCAAGAGACCCAGTACTTC
V gene: TRBV6-5
J gene: TRBJ2-5
clone size: -
D gene: -

CDR3 protein: CSARVRQGAEREKLFF
CDR3 DNA: TGCAGTGCTAGAGTACGGCAGGGGGCGGAAAGGGAAAAACTGTTTTTT
V gene: TRBV20-1
J gene: TRBJ1-4
clone size: many
D gene: TRBD1

CDR3 protein: CSVWGQRSEQYF
CDR3 DNA: TGCAGTGTTTGGGGACAGAGGAGTGAGCAGTACTTC
V gene: TRBV20-1
J gene: TRBJ2-7
clone size: many
D gene: TRBD1

CDR3 protein: CASSSPGANSYEQYF
CDR3 DNA: TGTGCCAGCAGTTCTCCCGGGGCGAATTCCTACGAGCAGTACTTC
V gene: TRBV28
J gene: TRBJ2-7
clone size: many
D gene: -

CDR3 protein: CAIMGQDTEAFF
CDR3 DNA: TGTGCCATAATGGGCCAAGACACTGAAGCTTTCTTT
V gene: TRBV10-3
J gene: TRBJ1-1
clone size: many
D gene: -

CDR3 protein: CSATSGSYEQYF
CDR3 DNA: TGCAGTGCAACTAGCGGGTCCTACGAGCAGTACTTC
V gene: TRBV20-1
J gene: TRBJ2-7
clone size: many
D gene: TRBD2

CDR3 protein: CSAPLGGGASDTQYF
CDR3 DNA: TGCAGTGCCCCCTTGGGCGGGGGGGCGTCAGATACGCAGTATTTT
V gene: TRBV20-1
J gene: TRBJ2-3
clone size: many
D gene: TRBD2

CDR3 protein: CSARGGPRNEQFF
CDR3 DNA: TGCAGTGCCAGGGGAGGGCCTCGGAATGAGCAGTTCTTC
V gene: TRBV20-1
J gene: TRBJ2-1
clone size: many
D gene: -

CDR3 protein: CASGTGQNTGELFF
CDR3 DNA: TGTGCTAGTGGCACGGGACAGAACACCGGGGAGCTGTTTTTT
V gene: TRBV12-5
J gene: TRBJ2-2
clone size: once
D gene: -

CDR3 protein: CASRISGTITPAKNIQYF
CDR3 DNA: TGTGCCAGCAGGATCTCGGGGACCATTACGCCAGCCAAAAACATTCAGTACTTC
V gene: TRBV6-5
J gene: TRBJ2-4
clone size: -
D gene: -

CDR3 protein: CASSLFMSSTDTQYF
CDR3 DNA: TGTGCCAGCAGCTTGTTCATGAGCTCCACAGATACGCAGTATTTT
V gene: TRBV7-9
J gene: TRBJ2-3
clone size: many
D gene: -

CDR3 protein: CASSQPGENIQYF
CDR3 DNA: TGTGCCAGCAGTCAACCGGGGGAAAACATTCAGTACTTC
V gene: TRBV12-3/TRBV12-4
J gene: TRBJ2-4
clone size: many
D gene: -

CDR3 protein: CASSLLGFGSPLHF
CDR3 DNA: TGTGCCAGCAGCTTATTGGGTTTTGGATCACCCCTCCACTTT
V gene: TRBV7-3
J gene: TRBJ1-6
clone size: many
D gene: -

CDR3 protein: CASSYGRRRSYEQYF
CDR3 DNA: TGTGCCAGCAGTTACGGGAGACGTCGGTCCTACGAGCAGTACTTC
V gene: TRBV6-6
J gene: TRBJ2-7
clone size: many
D gene: -

CDR3 protein: CSARVPGQGANEQFF
CDR3 DNA: TGCAGTGCTAGAGTACCAGGACAGGGGGCTAATGAGCAGTTCTTC
V gene: TRBV20-1
J gene: TRBJ2-1
clone size: many
D gene: TRBD1

CDR3 protein: CASSPLGRGPQETQYF
CDR3 DNA: TGTGCCAGCAGCCCCCTCGGCCGGGGGCCCCAAGAGACCCAGTACTTC
V gene: TRBV28
J gene: TRBJ2-5
clone size: -
D gene: -